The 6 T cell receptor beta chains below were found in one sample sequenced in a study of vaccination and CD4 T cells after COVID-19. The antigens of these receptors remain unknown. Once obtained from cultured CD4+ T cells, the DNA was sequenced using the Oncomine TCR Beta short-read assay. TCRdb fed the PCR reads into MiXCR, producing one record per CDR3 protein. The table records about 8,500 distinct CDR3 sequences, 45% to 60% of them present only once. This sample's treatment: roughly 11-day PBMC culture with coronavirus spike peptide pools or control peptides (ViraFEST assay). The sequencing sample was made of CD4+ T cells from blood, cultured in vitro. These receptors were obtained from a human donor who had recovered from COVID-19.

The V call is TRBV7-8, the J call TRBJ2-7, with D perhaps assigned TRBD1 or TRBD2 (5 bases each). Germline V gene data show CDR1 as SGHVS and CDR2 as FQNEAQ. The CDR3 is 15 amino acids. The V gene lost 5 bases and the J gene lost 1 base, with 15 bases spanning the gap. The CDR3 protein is CASSLLGDGSYEQYF. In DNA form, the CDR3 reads TGTGCCAGCAGCCTACTAGGGGACGGTTCCTACGAGCAGTACTTC.

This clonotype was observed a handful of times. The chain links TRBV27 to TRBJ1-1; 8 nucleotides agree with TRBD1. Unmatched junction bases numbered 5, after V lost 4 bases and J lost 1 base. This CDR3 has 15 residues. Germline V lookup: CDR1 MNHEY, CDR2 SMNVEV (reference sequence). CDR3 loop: CASSSQGVGNTEAFF. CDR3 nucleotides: TGTGCCAGCAGTTCACAGGGGGTGGGGAACACTGAAGCTTTCTTT.

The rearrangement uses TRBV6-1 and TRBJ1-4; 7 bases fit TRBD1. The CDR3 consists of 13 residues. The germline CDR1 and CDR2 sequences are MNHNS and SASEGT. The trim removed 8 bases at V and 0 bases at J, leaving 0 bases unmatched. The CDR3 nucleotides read TGTGCCAGCGGACAGGCAACTAATGAAAAACTGTTTTTT. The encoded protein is CASGQATNEKLFF.

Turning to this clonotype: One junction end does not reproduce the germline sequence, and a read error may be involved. The CDR3 reads CASSPNSGGGETQYF. CDR3 sequence (DNA): TGTGCTAGCAGTCCGAATTCCGGGGGCGGGGAGACCCAGTACTTC. The chain carries TRBV7-7 and TRBJ2-5, with D possibly being TRBD1 or TRBD2 (6 bases each). Looked up from germline, CDR1 is SSHAT and CDR2 is FNYEAQ (reference sequence). The CDR3 runs to 15 residues.

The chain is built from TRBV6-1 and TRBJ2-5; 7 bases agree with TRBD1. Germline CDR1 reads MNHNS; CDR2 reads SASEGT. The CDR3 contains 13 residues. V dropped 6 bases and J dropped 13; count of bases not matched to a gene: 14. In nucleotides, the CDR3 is TGTGCCAGCAGGGAACCCAACAGGGGCTCAGGGTACTTC. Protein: CASREPNRGSGYF.

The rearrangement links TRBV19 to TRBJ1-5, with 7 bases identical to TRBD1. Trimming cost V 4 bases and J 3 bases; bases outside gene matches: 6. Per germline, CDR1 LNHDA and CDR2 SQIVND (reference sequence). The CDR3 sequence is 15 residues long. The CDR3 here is CASSTVDRDNQPQHF. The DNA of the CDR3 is TGTGCCAGTAGTACGGTAGACAGGGACAATCAGCCCCAGCATTTT.